These T cell receptor beta chains were read from a single sample in a study of cytomegalovirus exposure and HLA in healthy donors. Generated by immunoSEQ multiplex PCR, the TCRdb table keeps only in-frame clones and is missing some. The data hold about 40,000 clones, with approximately 80% observed a single time. Sample: PBMCs. Every receptor here comes from a woman in her late teens or twenties in good health and CMV-seropositive. CDR3s include the opening cysteine and the closing phenylalanine or tryptophan. D genes are given only for firm matches. The size of a clone is reported for some rows only, either as once, few or many, or as a class for expanded clones.

TRBJ2-7,TRBD1,-,TRBV19,TGTGCCAGTAGTATGGGTCATCCTACAGGGGCTGAGGGGCAGTACTTC,CASSMGHPTGAEGQYF
TRBJ1-1,TRBD1,-,TRBV2,TGTGCCAGCAGTGAGAGAGGGACAGGGTCCTCTGAAGCTTTCTTT,CASSERGTGSSEAFF
TRBJ2-1,TRBD2,-,TRBV11-1,TGTGCCAGCGCTTACCGGGGCGGGAGATTTGTCAATGAGCAGTTCTTC,CASAYRGGRFVNEQFF
TRBJ1-1,-,-,TRBV2,TGTGCCAGCAGTGCAAAACTCCTAACGATTACGAACACTGAAGCTTTCTTT,CASSAKLLTITNTEAFF
TRBJ2-1,TRBD2,-,TRBV7-3,TGTGCCAGCAGCCCTACGTCCGGGAGGGGAAATGAGCAGTTCTTC,CASSPTSGRGNEQFF
TRBJ2-7,-,few,TRBV18,TGTGCCAGCTCACCACCGACAGGTACCTACGAGCAGTACTTC,CASSPPTGTYEQYF
TRBJ2-2,-,-,TRBV6-5,TGTGCCAGCAGAGCGGGTGGGCCCGGGGAGCTGTTTTTT,CASRAGGPGELFF
TRBJ1-2,-,-,TRBV19,TGTGCCAGCCGACAGGCCGCTAACTATGGCTACACCTTC,CASRQAANYGYTF
TRBJ1-2,-,-,TRBV7-2,TGTGCCAGCAGCCCAGACGGGGGGCTCGGCTACACCTTC,CASSPDGGLGYTF
TRBJ1-4,TRBD1,-,TRBV19,TGTGCCAGTAGTGTGGGACAGGCAACTAATGAAAAACTGTTTTTT,CASSVGQATNEKLFF
TRBJ1-2,-,-,TRBV28,TGTGCCAGCAGTTCCACAGGGTTCGGCTACACCTTC,CASSSTGFGYTF
TRBJ2-1,TRBD2,-,TRBV9,TGTGCCAGCAGCGTAATGGGGACTAGGGGGGGCGATGAGCAGTTCTTC,CASSVMGTRGGDEQFF
TRBJ2-7,TRBD1,-,TRBV5-4,TGTGCCAGCAGCACCGGGACAGCCGGTTCCGAGCAGTACTTC,CASSTGTAGSEQYF
TRBJ2-7,-,-,TRBV11-2,TGTGCCAGCAGCTCCCGCATGAGCTCCTACGAGCAGTACTTC,CASSSRMSSYEQYF
TRBJ1-5,-,-,TRBV25-1,TGTGCCAGCAGTGAATATGGAGGGAATCAGCCCCAGCATTTT,CASSEYGGNQPQHF
TRBJ2-1,-,-,TRBV19,TGTGCCAGTAGGTCGGGGGTGGGGCAGTTCTTC,CASRSGVGQFF
TRBJ2-7,-,-,TRBV2,TGTGCCAGCAGGGCGGCCTACGAGCAGTACTTC,CASRAAYEQYF
TRBJ2-2,-,once,TRBV5-1,TGCGCCAGCAAAGGCGGGGACTTAATAAACACCGGGGAGCTGTTTTTT,CASKGGDLINTGELFF
TRBJ1-3,TRBD1,-,TRBV10-2,TGCGCCAGCGAGGGCGGGACAGGGCCCGGAAACACCATATATTTT,CASEGGTGPGNTIYF
TRBJ2-7,TRBD2,once,TRBV27,TGTGCCAGCAGTTTCGGGGGGGCCCACTACGAGCAGTACTTC,CASSFGGAHYEQYF
TRBJ2-7,TRBD1,-,TRBV4-2,TGTGCCAGCAGCCAAGCTTGGGACAGCCCCTACGAGCAGTACTTC,CASSQAWDSPYEQYF
TRBJ1-2,TRBD1,-,TRBV10-3,TGTGCCATCAGCCCCCAACAGGGGAACTATGGCTACACCTTC,CAISPQQGNYGYTF
TRBJ2-7,TRBD2,-,TRBV11-1,TGTGCCAGCAGCCTGGGACTAGCGGGAGTTGTCTACGAGCAGTACTTC,CASSLGLAGVVYEQYF
TRBJ2-1,TRBD2,-,TRBV2,TGTGCCAGCGGACCAACACAGACTAGCGGCCTTACCAATGAGCAGTTCTTC,CASGPTQTSGLTNEQFF
TRBJ2-6,-,-,TRBV1,TGCACCAGCAGCCAAGGCCGGGACAGTACCCCTTTCGGGGCCAACGTCCTGACTTTC,CTSSQGRDSTPFGANVLTF
TRBJ2-7,-,-,TRBV30,TGTGCCTGGAGTTTTTCAGGGCTCTCCTACGAGCAGTACTTC,CAWSFSGLSYEQYF
TRBJ2-2,-,-,TRBV27,TGTGCCAGCAGTTTCTCCCAACAGGGCCCCGGGGAGCTGTTTTTT,CASSFSQQGPGELFF
TRBJ1-4,TRBD1,few,TRBV19,TGTGCCAGTAGCCCGACAGGGAAGGGGTTGGAACTGTTTTTT,CASSPTGKGLELFF